The sequence of this TCR beta chain was determined in a study of T cell responses to AZD1222 COVID-19 vaccine. Notes on this clone: The antigen remains undetermined.

Sequencing was performed with immunoSEQ multiplex PCR; in TCRdb, only in-frame clones are kept and a portion is missing. The table has about 83,000 clones, about 83% seen once; the top ten hold 8.7%. Germline V CDR1 and CDR2: MNHEY, SMNVEV (reference sequence). The CDR3 runs 16 residues. Trimming stripped 6 bases from V and 3 bases from J, with 20 bases between. Study results and limitations: It was only after the peak T cell response that any repertoires were sampled. It should be noted that donors were predominantly white British and more often female, and clonal diversity was possibly underestimated. The study found vaccine-associated CD4 TCRs spanning spike, dominant at 160-218 and 743-854. Vaccination with two AZD1222 doses was followed by a rise in Spike-specific TCR breadth and depth.

The receptor comes from an adult in good health. J is TRBJ1-2 and V is TRBV27; D is perhaps TRBD1 (5 bases). Specimen: peripheral blood, collected on day 0 of AZD1222 vaccination. The CDR3 DNA sequence: TGTGCCAGCAGCCCAATCGGGGGGGTTGGTCACTATGGCTACACCTTC. It translates to CASSPIGGVGHYGYTF.